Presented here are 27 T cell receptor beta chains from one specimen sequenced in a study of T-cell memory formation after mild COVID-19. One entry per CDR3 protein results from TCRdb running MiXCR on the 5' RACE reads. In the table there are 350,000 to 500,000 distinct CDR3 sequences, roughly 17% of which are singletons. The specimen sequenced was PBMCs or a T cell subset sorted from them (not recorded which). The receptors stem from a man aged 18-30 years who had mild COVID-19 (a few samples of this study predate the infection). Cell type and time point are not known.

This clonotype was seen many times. The CDR3 protein is CASSWTSGGPGTQYF. CDR3 nucleotides: TGTGCCAGCAGCTGGACTAGCGGGGGCCCAGGGACCCAGTACTTC. The chain combines TRBV7-2 with TRBJ2-5, with 13 bases that match TRBD2. The CDR3 is 15 amino acids. J gave up 7 bases and V 4 bases, and 6 bases lay outside the gene matches. Germline CDR1 SGHTA, CDR2 FQGNSA.

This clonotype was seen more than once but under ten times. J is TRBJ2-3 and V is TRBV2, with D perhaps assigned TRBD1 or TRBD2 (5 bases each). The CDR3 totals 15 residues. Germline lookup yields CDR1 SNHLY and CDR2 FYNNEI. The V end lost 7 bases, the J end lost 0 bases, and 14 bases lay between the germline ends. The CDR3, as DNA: TGTGCCAGCACTAGACTGGGACGGAGCACAGATACGCAGTATTTT. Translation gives CASTRLGRSTDTQYF.

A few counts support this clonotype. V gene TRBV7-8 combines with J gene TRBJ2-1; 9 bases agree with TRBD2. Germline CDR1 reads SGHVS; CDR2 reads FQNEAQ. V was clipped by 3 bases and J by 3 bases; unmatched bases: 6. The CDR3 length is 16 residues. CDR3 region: CASSFAKLAGYNEQFF. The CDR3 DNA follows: TGTGCCAGCAGCTTCGCTAAACTAGCGGGCTACAATGAGCAGTTCTTC. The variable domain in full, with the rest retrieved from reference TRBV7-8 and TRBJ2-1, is GAGVSQSPRYKVAKRGQDVALRCDPISGHVSLFWYQQALGQGPEFLTYFQNEAQLDKSGLPSDRFFAERPEGSVSTLKIQRTQQEDSAVYLCASSFAKLAGYNEQFFGPGTRLTVL.

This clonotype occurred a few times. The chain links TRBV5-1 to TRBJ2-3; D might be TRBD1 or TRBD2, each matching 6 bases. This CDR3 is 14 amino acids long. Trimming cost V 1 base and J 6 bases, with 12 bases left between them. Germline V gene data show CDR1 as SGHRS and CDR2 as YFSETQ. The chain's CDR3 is CASSLWGAKDTQYF. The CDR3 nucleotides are TGCGCCAGCAGCTTGTGGGGGGCGAAGGATACGCAGTATTTT.

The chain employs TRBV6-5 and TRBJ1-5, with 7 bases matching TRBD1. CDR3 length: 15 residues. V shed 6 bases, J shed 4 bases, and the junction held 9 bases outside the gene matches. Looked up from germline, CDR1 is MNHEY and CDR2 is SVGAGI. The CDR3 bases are TGTGCCAGCAGGCAGGGGGGATGGGGAAATCAGCCCCAGCATTTT. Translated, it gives CASRQGGWGNQPQHF.

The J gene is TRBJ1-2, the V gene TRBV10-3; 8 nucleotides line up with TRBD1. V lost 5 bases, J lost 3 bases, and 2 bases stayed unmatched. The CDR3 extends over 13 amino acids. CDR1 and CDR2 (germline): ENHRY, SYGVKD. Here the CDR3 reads CAISKDRDYGYTF. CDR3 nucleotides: TGTGCCATCAGTAAGGACAGGGACTATGGCTACACCTTC.

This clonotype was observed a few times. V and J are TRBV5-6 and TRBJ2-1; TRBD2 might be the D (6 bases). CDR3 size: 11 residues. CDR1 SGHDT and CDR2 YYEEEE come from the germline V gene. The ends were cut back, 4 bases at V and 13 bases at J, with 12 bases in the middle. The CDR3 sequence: CASSLGGGQFF. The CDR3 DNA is TGTGCCAGCAGCCTGGGGGGTGGACAGTTCTTC.

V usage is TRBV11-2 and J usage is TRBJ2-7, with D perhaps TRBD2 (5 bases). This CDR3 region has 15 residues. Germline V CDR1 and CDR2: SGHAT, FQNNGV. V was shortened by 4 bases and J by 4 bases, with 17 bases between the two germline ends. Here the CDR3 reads CASSSIEGYSYEQYF. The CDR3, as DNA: TGTGCCAGCAGCTCAATAGAGGGCTACTCATACGAGCAGTACTTC.

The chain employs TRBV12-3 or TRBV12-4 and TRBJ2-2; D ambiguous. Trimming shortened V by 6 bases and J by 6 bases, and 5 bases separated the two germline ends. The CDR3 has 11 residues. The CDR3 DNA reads TGTGCCAGCAGGATCCCCGGGGAGCTGTTTTTT. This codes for CASRIPGELFF.

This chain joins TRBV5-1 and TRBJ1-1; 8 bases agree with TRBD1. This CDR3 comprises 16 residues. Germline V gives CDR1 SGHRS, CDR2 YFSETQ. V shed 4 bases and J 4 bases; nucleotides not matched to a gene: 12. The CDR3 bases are TGCGCCAGCAGCAGCGGGACAGGCGCCATGGGCACTGAAGCTTTCTTT. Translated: CASSSGTGAMGTEAFF. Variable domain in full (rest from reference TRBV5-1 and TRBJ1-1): KAGVTQTPRYLIKTRGQQVTLSCSPISGHRSVSWYQQTPGQGLQFLFEYFSETQRNKGNFPGRFSGRQFSNSRSEMNVSTLELGDSALYLCASSSGTGAMGTEAFFGQGTRLTVV.

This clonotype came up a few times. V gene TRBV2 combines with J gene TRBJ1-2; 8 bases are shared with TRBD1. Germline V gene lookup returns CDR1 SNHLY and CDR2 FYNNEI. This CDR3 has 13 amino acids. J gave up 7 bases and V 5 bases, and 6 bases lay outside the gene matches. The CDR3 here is CASSTDRVRGYTF. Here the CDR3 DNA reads TGTGCCAGCAGTACGGACAGGGTGCGTGGCTACACCTTC.

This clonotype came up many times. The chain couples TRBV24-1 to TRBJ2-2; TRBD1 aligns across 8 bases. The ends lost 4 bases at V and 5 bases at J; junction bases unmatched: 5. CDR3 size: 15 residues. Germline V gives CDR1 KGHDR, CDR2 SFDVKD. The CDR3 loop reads CATSDRTGSTGELFF. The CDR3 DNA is TGTGCCACCAGTGACCGGACAGGGTCGACCGGGGAGCTGTTTTTT.

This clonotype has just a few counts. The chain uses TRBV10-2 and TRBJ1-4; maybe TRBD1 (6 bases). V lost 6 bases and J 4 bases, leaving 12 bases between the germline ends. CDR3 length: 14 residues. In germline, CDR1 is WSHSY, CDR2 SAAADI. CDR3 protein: CASRSPGVNEKLFF. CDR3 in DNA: TGCGCCAGCAGGTCGCCAGGGGTTAATGAAAAACTGTTTTTT.

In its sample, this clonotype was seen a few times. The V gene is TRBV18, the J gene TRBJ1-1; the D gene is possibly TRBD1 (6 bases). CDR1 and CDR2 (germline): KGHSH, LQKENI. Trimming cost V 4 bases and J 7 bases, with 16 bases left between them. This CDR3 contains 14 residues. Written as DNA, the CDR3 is TGTGCCAGCTCACGCGGGGGGCCAAAATATGAAGCTTTCTTT. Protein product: CASSRGGPKYEAFF.

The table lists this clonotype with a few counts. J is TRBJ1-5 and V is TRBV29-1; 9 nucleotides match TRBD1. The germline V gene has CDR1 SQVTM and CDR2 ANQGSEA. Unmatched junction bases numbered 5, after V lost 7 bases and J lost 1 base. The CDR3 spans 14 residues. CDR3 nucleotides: TGCAGCGCCCGACAGGGGGTAAGCAATCAGCCCCAGCATTTT. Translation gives CSARQGVSNQPQHF.

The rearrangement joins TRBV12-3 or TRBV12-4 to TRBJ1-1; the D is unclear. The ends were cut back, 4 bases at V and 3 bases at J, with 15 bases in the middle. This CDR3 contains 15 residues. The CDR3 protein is CASSSEGRRDTEAFF. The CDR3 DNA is TGTGCCAGCAGTTCCGAGGGCAGAAGGGACACTGAAGCTTTCTTT.

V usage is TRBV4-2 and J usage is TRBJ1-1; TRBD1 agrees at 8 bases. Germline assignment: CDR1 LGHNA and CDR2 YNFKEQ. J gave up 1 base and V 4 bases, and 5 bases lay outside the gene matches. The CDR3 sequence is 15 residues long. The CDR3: CASSRPGQANTEAFF. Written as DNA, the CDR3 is TGTGCCAGCAGCCGACCGGGACAGGCGAACACTGAAGCTTTCTTT.

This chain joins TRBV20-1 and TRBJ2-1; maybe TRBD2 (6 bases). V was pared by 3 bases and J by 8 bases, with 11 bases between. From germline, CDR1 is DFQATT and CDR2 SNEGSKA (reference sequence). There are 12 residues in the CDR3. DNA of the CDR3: TGCAGTGCTAGGCGGGGTGGCGATGAGCAGTTCTTC. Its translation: CSARRGGDEQFF.

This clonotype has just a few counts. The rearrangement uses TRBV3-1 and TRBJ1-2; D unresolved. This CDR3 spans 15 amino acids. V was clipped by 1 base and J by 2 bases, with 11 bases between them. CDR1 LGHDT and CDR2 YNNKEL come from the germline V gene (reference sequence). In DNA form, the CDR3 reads TGTGCCAGCAGCCAAGGTTTGGCTGGGAACTATGGCTACACCTTC. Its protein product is CASSQGLAGNYGYTF.

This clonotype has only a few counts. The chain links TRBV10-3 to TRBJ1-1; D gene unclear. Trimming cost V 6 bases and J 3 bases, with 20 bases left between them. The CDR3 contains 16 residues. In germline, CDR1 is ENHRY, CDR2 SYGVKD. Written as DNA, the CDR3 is TGTGCCATCAGCAGCTTCCCAGACGGGCCGCACACTGAAGCTTTCTTT. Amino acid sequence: CAISSFPDGPHTEAFF.

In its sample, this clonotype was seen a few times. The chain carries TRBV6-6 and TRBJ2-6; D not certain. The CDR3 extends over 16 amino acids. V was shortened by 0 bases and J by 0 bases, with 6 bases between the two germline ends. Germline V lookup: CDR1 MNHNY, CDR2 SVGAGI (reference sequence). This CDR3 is CASSYSWTSGANVLTF. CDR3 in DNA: TGTGCCAGCAGTTACTCGTGGACCTCTGGGGCCAACGTCCTGACTTTC.

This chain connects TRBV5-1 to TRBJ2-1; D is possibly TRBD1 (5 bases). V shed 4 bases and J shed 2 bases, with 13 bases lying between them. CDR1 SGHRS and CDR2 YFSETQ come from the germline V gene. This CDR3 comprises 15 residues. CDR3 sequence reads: CASSPNTDTYNEQFF. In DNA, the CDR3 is TGCGCCAGCAGCCCGAACACGGACACCTACAATGAGCAGTTCTTC.

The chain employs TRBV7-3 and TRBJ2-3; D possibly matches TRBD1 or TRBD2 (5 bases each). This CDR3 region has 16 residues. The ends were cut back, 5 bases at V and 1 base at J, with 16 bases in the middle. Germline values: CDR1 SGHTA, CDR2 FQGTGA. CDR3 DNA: TGTGCCAGCAGCCCGGGACGAGGAGTCGGCACAGATACGCAGTATTTT. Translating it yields CASSPGRGVGTDTQYF.

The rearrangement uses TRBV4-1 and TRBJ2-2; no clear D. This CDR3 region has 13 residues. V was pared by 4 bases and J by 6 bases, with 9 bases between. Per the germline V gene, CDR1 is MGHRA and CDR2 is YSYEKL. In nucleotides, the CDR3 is TGCGCCAGCAGCCGTTACTCGCCCGGGGAGCTGTTTTTT. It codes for CASSRYSPGELFF.

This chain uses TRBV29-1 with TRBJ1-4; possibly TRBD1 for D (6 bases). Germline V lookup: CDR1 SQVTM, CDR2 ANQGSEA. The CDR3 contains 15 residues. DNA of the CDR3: TGCAGTGCTACACGGGGGGCGACGTTCAATGAAAAACTGTTTTTT. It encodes CSATRGATFNEKLFF.

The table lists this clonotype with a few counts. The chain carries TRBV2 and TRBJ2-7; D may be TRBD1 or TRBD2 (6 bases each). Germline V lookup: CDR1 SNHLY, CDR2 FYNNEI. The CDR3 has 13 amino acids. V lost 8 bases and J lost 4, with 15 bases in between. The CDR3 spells CASAGHLLYEQYV. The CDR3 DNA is TGTGCCAGCGCGGGACACCTACTGTACGAGCAGTACGTC.

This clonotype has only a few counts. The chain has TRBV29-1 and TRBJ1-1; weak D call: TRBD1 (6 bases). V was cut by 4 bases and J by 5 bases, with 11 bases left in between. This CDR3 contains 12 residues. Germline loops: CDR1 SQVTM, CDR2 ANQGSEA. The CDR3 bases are TGCAGCGTTGGAGGACAGACAACTGAAGCTTTCTTT. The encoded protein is CSVGGQTTEAFF.